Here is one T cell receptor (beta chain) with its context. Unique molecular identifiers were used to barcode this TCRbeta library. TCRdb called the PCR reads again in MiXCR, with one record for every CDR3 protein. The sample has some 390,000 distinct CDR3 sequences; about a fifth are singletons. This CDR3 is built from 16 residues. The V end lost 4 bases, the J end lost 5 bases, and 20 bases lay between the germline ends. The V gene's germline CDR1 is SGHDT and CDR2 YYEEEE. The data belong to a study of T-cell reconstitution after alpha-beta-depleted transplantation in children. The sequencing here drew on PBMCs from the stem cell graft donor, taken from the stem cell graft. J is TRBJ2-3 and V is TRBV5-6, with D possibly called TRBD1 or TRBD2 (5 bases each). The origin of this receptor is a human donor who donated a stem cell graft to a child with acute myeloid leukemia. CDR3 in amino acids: CASSMLGTPVEDTQYF. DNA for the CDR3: TGTGCCAGCAGCATGCTAGGGACCCCCGTGGAAGATACGCAGTATTTT.